The present T cell receptor beta chain was sequenced within a study of T-cell reconstitution after alpha-beta-depleted transplantation in children. The length of the CDR3 is 16 residues. The V gene's germline CDR1 is LGHNA and CDR2 YNFKEQ. Germline trimming cut 4 bases from V and 0 bases from J; bases unmatched to any gene: 7. Unique molecular identifiers were used to barcode this TCRbeta library. From the PCR reads, TCRdb called clonotypes with MiXCR, one entry per CDR3 protein. The sample records approximately 170,000 distinct CDR3 sequences, over 8.5% being singletons. This clonotype has at least ten counts.

The input for sequencing was PBMCs, taken before TCRalphabeta/CD19-depleted stem cell transplant. The J gene is TRBJ1-1, the V gene TRBV4-2; TRBD1 matches 8 bases. This TCR derives from a boy aged 2-15 years with acute myeloid leukemia, due to receive a stem cell transplant. CDR3 nucleotide sequence: TGTGCCAGCAGCCCCCGACGGACAGGGATGAACACTGAAGCTTTCTTT. Encoded protein: CASSPRRTGMNTEAFF.